This T cell receptor beta chain comes out of a study of PD-L1 blockade in urothelial cancer. General study findings and limits: Durable-benefit patients showed greater tumor-associated blood clone expansion at 3 weeks.

This CDR3 spans 16 amino acids. The V end was cut by 4 bases, the J end by 5 bases, with 17 bases between. CDR1 and CDR2 from the germline V gene are MDHEN and SYDVKM. As for time point: pretreatment peripheral blood. Patients yielded 1 to 8 samples each, pretreatment and on-treatment. For this clone: Antigen unknown.

The table came from immunoSEQ multiplex PCR; TCRdb's copy has only in-frame clones and leaves some out. The data contain around 100,000 clones, over 75% of them seen just once; the ten biggest clones take up 1.5% to 2%. This rearrangement joins TRBV28 to TRBJ2-2; TRBD1 might be the D (6 bases). This sequence originates from a man between 60 and 70 years old with urothelial cancer. The sample here was PBMCs, taken around atezolizumab (anti-PD-L1) treatment. CDR3 protein: CASSSPWDIGTGELFF. The CDR3 region has the DNA TGTGCCAGCAGTTCGCCGTGGGACATCGGTACCGGGGAGCTGTTTTTT. The full variable domain, its missing parts supplied by reference TRBV28 and TRBJ2-2, is DVKVTQSSRYLVKRTGEKVFLECVQDMDHENMFWYRQDPGLGLRLIYFSYDVKMKEKGDIPEGYSVSREKKERFSLILESASTNQTSMYLCASSSPWDIGTGELFFGEGSRLTVL.